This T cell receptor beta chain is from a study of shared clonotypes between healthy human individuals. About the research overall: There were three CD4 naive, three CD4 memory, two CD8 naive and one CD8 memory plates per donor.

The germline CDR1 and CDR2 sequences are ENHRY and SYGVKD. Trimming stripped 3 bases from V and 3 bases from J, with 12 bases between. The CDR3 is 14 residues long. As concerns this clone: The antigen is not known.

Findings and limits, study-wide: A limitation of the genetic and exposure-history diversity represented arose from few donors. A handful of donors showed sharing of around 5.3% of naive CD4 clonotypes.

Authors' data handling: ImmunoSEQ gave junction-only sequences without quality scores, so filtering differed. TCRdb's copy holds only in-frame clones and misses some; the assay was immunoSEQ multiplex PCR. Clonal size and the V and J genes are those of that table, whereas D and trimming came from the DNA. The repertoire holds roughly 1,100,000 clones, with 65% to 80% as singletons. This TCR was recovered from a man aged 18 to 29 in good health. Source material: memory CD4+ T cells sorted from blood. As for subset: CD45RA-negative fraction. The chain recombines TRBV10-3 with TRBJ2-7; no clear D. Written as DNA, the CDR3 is TGTGCCATCAGTGATCTCTCCTCCCACTACGAGCAGTACTTC. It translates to CAISDLSSHYEQYF.